This T cell receptor (beta chain) comes out of a study of cytomegalovirus exposure and HLA in healthy donors. In the PCR, 60 Vbeta and 13 Jbeta primers were used. The table came from immunoSEQ multiplex PCR; TCRdb's copy has only in-frame clones and leaves some out. Of some 130,000 clones listed, more than 60% are singletons. The CDR3 length is 14 residues. Germline CDR1 reads SEHNR; CDR2 reads FQNEAQ (reference sequence). Trimming took off 2 bases at V and 7 bases at J, with 14 bases between the two ends. The sequenced sample was PBMCs. J is TRBJ1-2 and V is TRBV7-9; D is perhaps TRBD1 (6 bases). This receptor was obtained from a young woman in good health and CMV-seronegative. The CDR3 sequence is CASSLSGELSGYTF. The DNA of the CDR3 is TGTGCCAGCAGCTTATCAGGGGAACTGTCTGGCTACACCTTC.